The entry that follows covers one T cell receptor (beta chain) sequence. The data are from a study of blood T cell repertoires in COVID-19. Study details: The origin of the acute and convalescent COVID-19 samples was the United States, Italy and Spain. T cells, B-cell-depleted T cells, or PBMCs supplied cDNA or gDNA.

Per the study methods: Using reference gene primer amplification, nucleated cell counts were estimated. Profiling relied on immunoSEQ multiplex PCR, and the TCRdb table lists in-frame clones only, not all of them. V and J calls plus clone size are reproduced from that table; the DNA served to infer D and trimming. The sample carries 410,000 or so clones, roughly 90% recorded once. Looked up from germline, CDR1 is SGHRS and CDR2 is YFSETQ. This CDR3 spans 16 amino acids. V was clipped by 0 bases and J by 0 bases, with 11 bases between them. V usage is TRBV5-1 and J usage is TRBJ2-3, with D unresolved. Sequenced: peripheral blood. The clonotype was recovered from a woman aged 25 to 39 with active or convalescent COVID-19. In DNA form, the CDR3 reads TGCGCCAGCAGCTTGGTTGCGATCTCTAGCACAGATACGCAGTATTTT. Translation gives CASSLVAISSTDTQYF.